The rows below give T cell receptor beta chains drawn from one sample of a study of blood T cell repertoires in COVID-19. Some clones are missing from TCRdb's copy, which holds only in-frame ones; the method was immunoSEQ multiplex PCR. This table holds over 85,000 clones, 75% to 90% found once. What was sequenced was peripheral blood. These receptors were obtained from a woman between 50 and 59 years old with COVID-19, enrolled during active disease. Each CDR3 is given without its conserved first and last residue.

cdr3_aa,v_call,j_call
ASMMRETQY,TRBV2,TRBJ2-5
ASSSRLAGVHEQY,TRBV28,TRBJ2-7
ASRHTSGPNTGELF,TRBV5-1,TRBJ2-2
ASSLGGTGELF,TRBV5-1,TRBJ2-2
ASSDLYPGQSTYEQY,TRBV18,TRBJ2-7
ASSVGDRDYEQY,TRBV9,TRBJ2-7
ASSSPSGGEETQY,TRBV6-5,TRBJ2-5
ASSLVGGADTGELF,TRBV11-3,TRBJ2-2
ASSQVDRAPEAF,TRBV4-2,TRBJ1-1
ASKGVTDTQY,TRBV19,TRBJ2-3
ASRPGTGFFT,TRBV2,TRBJ1-2
ASQSMGGGEQY,TRBV2,TRBJ2-7
ASSLGVGQGVSYEQY,TRBV7-9,TRBJ2-7
ASSLAGLAVDEQF,TRBV13,TRBJ2-1
ASSPGEGHNEKLF,TRBV10-1,TRBJ1-4